This entry lists 15 T cell receptor beta chains sequenced from one sample in a study of blood T cell repertoires in COVID-19. Generated by immunoSEQ multiplex PCR, the TCRdb table keeps only in-frame clones and is missing some. The sample comprises roughly 150,000 clones, around 90% of which are singletons, and about 4.9% rests with the top ten. Material for sequencing was peripheral blood. The origin of the receptors is a man younger than 35 with COVID-19, enrolled during active disease.

The CDR3 sequence is CASSINRGLGTGELFF. For the CDR3, the DNA is TGTGCCAGTAGTATCAATAGAGGATTGGGCACCGGGGAGCTGTTTTTT. The chain links TRBV19 to TRBJ2-2; D remains ambiguous. The CDR3 contains 16 residues. Germline V lookup: CDR1 LNHDA, CDR2 SQIVND (reference sequence). V shed 3 bases and J shed 4 bases, with 15 bases lying between them.

The chain has TRBV5-1 and TRBJ2-5; 7 bases are shared with TRBD1. Germline CDR1 is SGHRS and CDR2 is YFSETQ. J lost 5 bases, V lost 3 bases, and 4 bases had no gene match. This CDR3 contains 13 residues. As DNA, the CDR3 is TGCGCCAGCAGCTGGGACAGCAGGGAGACCCAGTACTTC. This sequence encodes CASSWDSRETQYF.

The V gene is TRBV7-6, the J gene TRBJ2-3; 12 bases match TRBD2. V shed 5 bases, J shed 1 base, and the junction held 4 bases outside the gene matches. The germline CDR1 and CDR2 sequences are SGHVS and FNYEAQ. The CDR3 is 16 residues long. The CDR3 DNA is TGTGCCAGCAGCCAAGGGACTAGCGGGCGCACAGATACGCAGTATTTT. Translated, it gives CASSQGTSGRTDTQYF.

This chain uses TRBV27 with TRBJ1-5; D might be TRBD1 (5 bases). V was shortened by 2 bases and J by 5 bases, with 19 bases between the two germline ends. The length of the CDR3 is 17 residues. The germline V gene encodes CDR1 MNHEY and CDR2 SMNVEV (reference sequence). The CDR3 sequence: CASSLNFLRGRHQPQHF. In DNA, the CDR3 is TGTGCCAGCAGTTTAAATTTTTTGCGGGGCCGCCATCAGCCCCAGCATTTT.

The CDR3 reads CASSPGTGWIGNTIYF. The CDR3 DNA is TGTGCCAGCTCACCGGGGACAGGTTGGATCGGAAACACCATATATTTT. The gene calls are TRBV18 and TRBJ1-3; 8 positions match TRBD1. The CDR3 runs 16 residues. Germline V gene sequence: CDR1 KGHSH, CDR2 LQKENI. J was trimmed by 4 bases and V by 3 bases; bases with no gene match: 8. Complete variable domain (other parts from reference TRBV18 and TRBJ1-3): NAGVMQNPRHLVRRRGQEARLRCSPMKGHSHVYWYRQLPEEGLKFMVYLQKENIIDESGMPKERFSAEFPKEGPSILRIQQVVRGDSAAYFCASSPGTGWIGNTIYFGEGSWLTVV.

Points on this clone: This same CDR3 is encoded by further DNA sequences in the sample. The chain carries TRBV6-5 and TRBJ1-2; no clear D. From germline, CDR1 is MNHEY and CDR2 SVGAGI. The CDR3 has 12 amino acids. V shed 8 bases and J shed 4 bases, with 11 bases lying between them. The CDR3 DNA reads as TGTGCCAGCCGAGGGCAGGCCTATGGCTACACCTTC. Translated, it gives CASRGQAYGYTF.

The chain carries TRBV11-2 and TRBJ2-7; 7 bases agree with TRBD2. In germline, CDR1 is SGHAT, CDR2 FQNNGV. The CDR3 spans 18 residues. Trimming removed 5 bases from V and 6 bases from J; junction bases left unmatched: 22. The CDR3 sequence: CASSHTPYGGRYRVEQYF. In DNA, the CDR3 is TGTGCCAGCAGCCATACCCCGTATGGCGGGAGATATCGGGTCGAGCAGTACTTC.

The chain carries TRBV7-2 and TRBJ2-1; 10 positions match TRBD2. This CDR3 has 16 amino acids. Germline V CDR1 and CDR2: SGHTA, FQGNSA. Losses at the gene ends were 5 bases for V and 4 bases for J; bases not matched to a gene: 8. CDR3 sequence: CASSQAGTSVYNEQFF. CDR3 sequence (DNA): TGTGCCAGCAGCCAAGCGGGGACTAGCGTTTACAATGAGCAGTTCTTC.

The V and J genes are TRBV7-9 and TRBJ2-5; no firm D call. This CDR3 is 14 amino acids long. Trimming cost V 3 bases and J 1 base, with 9 bases left between them. Germline CDR1 SEHNR, CDR2 FQNEAQ (reference sequence). The CDR3 loop is CASSLSRTQETQYF. The CDR3, as DNA: TGTGCCAGCAGCTTGAGTCGAACCCAAGAGACCCAGTACTTC.

This clone was observed a single time. V usage is TRBV28 and J usage is TRBJ2-7, with 8 positions matching TRBD2. Germline CDR1 and CDR2: MDHEN and SYDVKM. Unmatched junction bases numbered 5, after V lost 5 bases and J lost 2 bases. The CDR3 spans 14 residues. This CDR3 reads CASSHHSGTYEQYF. CDR3 sequence (DNA): TGTGCCAGCAGTCACCATAGCGGGACCTACGAGCAGTACTTC. The full variable domain, with the rest looked up from reference TRBV28 and TRBJ2-7, is DVKVTQSSRYLVKRTGEKVFLECVQDMDHENMFWYRQDPGLGLRLIYFSYDVKMKEKGDIPEGYSVSREKKERFSLILESASTNQTSMYLCASSHHSGTYEQYFGPGTRLTVT.

The V call is TRBV19, the J call TRBJ2-7; TRBD2 might be the D (6 bases). Germline V gene sequence: CDR1 LNHDA, CDR2 SQIVND (reference sequence). Trimming shortened V by 3 bases and J by 2 bases, and 14 bases separated the two germline ends. The CDR3 loop spans 15 amino acids. The CDR3 DNA reads TGTGCCAGTAGTATCAAAGGGCCTAGCGCCTACGAGCAGTACTTC. Translating it yields CASSIKGPSAYEQYF.

The chain recombines TRBV18 with TRBJ1-1, with D unclear. Trimming stripped 2 bases from V and 2 bases from J, with 6 bases between. Germline V CDR1 and CDR2: KGHSH, LQKENI. The CDR3 runs to 13 residues. The CDR3 spells CASSPRTNTEAFF. The DNA for the CDR3 is TGTGCCAGCTCACCAAGGACTAACACTGAAGCTTTCTTT.

The V gene is TRBV4-1, the J gene TRBJ2-1; D may be TRBD2 (6 bases). Trimming shortened V by 3 bases and J by 5 bases, and 11 bases separated the two germline ends. CDR3 length equals 14 residues. Germline-derived CDR1 and CDR2 are MGHRA and YSYEKL. CDR3: CASSHVAGNNEQFF. CDR3 bases: TGCGCCAGCAGCCATGTCGCGGGGAACAATGAGCAGTTCTTC.

This chain links TRBV19 with TRBJ2-7, with D possibly matching TRBD1 (5 bases). The CDR3 totals 14 residues. V was shortened by 3 bases and J by 5 bases, with 14 bases between the two germline ends. The germline gives CDR1 LNHDA, CDR2 SQIVND (reference sequence). The CDR3 DNA reads as TGTGCCAGTAGTATCGGGTCAGGGCGGAACGAGCAGTACTTC. This gives the protein CASSIGSGRNEQYF. Together with reference TRBV19 and TRBJ2-7, the CDR3 gives the full variable domain: DGGITQSPKYLFRKEGQNVTLSCEQNLNHDAMYWYRQDPGQGLRLIYYSQIVNDFQKGDIAEGYSVSREKKESFPLTVTSAQKNPTAFYLCASSIGSGRNEQYFGPGTRLTVT.

J is TRBJ2-3 and V is TRBV28; TRBD2 agrees at 7 bases. Trimming at V came to 6 bases and at J to 1 base, leaving 4 bases not matched to a gene. This CDR3 contains 14 residues. CDR1 is MDHEN and CDR2 is SYDVKM in the germline V gene. The CDR3, as DNA: TGTGCCAGCAGCTGGGGGGGTCGCACAGATACGCAGTATTTT. Protein sequence: CASSWGGRTDTQYF.